What follows is one T cell receptor beta chain and its context. The antigen is unknown. Clones were sequenced by immunoSEQ multiplex PCR, and TCRdb holds only the in-frame ones, with some missing. The profile shows some 130,000 clones, more than 75% of them singletons. The sample comes from a study of T cell responses to AZD1222 COVID-19 vaccine. The study, taken as a whole, reports: The CD4 TCRs associated with vaccination extended across spike and predominated at 160-218 and 743-854.

Germline CDR1 SNHLY, CDR2 FYNNEI. The CDR3 contains 13 residues. The germline V and J ends were trimmed by 6 bases and 1 base, with 9 bases remaining between them. Sequenced here: peripheral blood, sampled on day 0 of AZD1222 vaccination. This TCR derives from an adult in good health. The V and J genes are TRBV2 and TRBJ1-2; D not certain. The CDR3 nucleotides read TGTGCCAGCAGGTTTCAGGATAACTATGGCTACACCTTC. This encodes CASRFQDNYGYTF.